Presented here are 19 T cell receptor beta chains from one specimen sequenced in a study of patients and donors after allogeneic stem cell transplantation. TCRdb called the RT-PCR reads again in MiXCR, with one record for every CDR3 protein. The sample has 150,000 to 200,000 distinct CDR3 sequences; 35% to 50% are singletons. The sequencing input was blood, either unsorted or a sorted T cell fraction (not recorded which). The receptors were sampled from a human donor who was either an allogeneic HSCT recipient or a stem cell or donor lymphocyte infusion donor (not recorded which). It is not recorded whose cells these are; they may come from a transplant donor.

In this sample, this clonotype turned up a few times. The chain recombines TRBV12-3 or TRBV12-4 with TRBJ2-1; D possibly uses TRBD1 or TRBD2 (5 bases each). V lost 5 bases and J lost 0, with 11 bases in between. The CDR3 has 15 residues. The CDR3, as DNA: TGTGCCAGCAGTGGGACGGGAAGCTCCTACAATGAGCAGTTCTTC. It translates to CASSGTGSSYNEQFF.

This clonotype showed up just a few times. V usage is TRBV29-1 and J usage is TRBJ1-5; TRBD1 is a possible D gene (6 bases). V gave up 6 bases and J gave up 5 bases, with 11 bases separating them. The CDR3 length is 12 residues. The germline V gene has CDR1 SQVTM and CDR2 ANQGSEA. CDR3 sequence reads: CSVGDTYQPQHF. DNA of the CDR3: TGCAGCGTGGGGGACACCTATCAGCCCCAGCATTTT. Supplemented by reference TRBV29-1 and TRBJ1-5, the full variable domain reads SAVISQKPSRDICQRGTSLTIQCQVDSQVTMMFWYRQQPGQSLTLIATANQGSEATYESGFVIDKFPISRPNLTFSTLTVSNMSPEDSSIYLCSVGDTYQPQHFGDGTRLSIL.

The V and J genes are TRBV4-3 and TRBJ1-6; 7 nucleotides line up with TRBD1. Trimming at V came to 4 bases and at J to 0 bases, leaving 15 bases not matched to a gene. CDR3 length: 20 residues. CDR1 LGHNA and CDR2 YSLEER come from the germline V gene. This CDR3 is CASSPSLGTVLSSYNSPLHF. CDR3 DNA: TGCGCCAGCAGCCCCAGCCTAGGGACAGTTCTTAGCTCCTATAATTCACCCCTCCACTTT.

This rearrangement joins TRBV5-8 to TRBJ2-4; 8 positions match TRBD1. Germline assignment: CDR1 SGHTS and CDR2 YDEGEE. V lost 7 bases to trimming and J lost 3 bases; unmatched junction nucleotides: 15. This CDR3 comprises 17 residues. For the CDR3, the DNA is TGTGCCAGCCTCGGACAGGGCCCCCTCTCCGTCAAAAACATTCAGTACTTC. It specifies CASLGQGPLSVKNIQYF.

This clonotype was seen once. The chain combines TRBV12-3 or TRBV12-4 with TRBJ2-2; no reliable D call. V lost 3 bases to trimming and J lost 1 base, with 12 bases between them. The CDR3 loop spans 16 amino acids. In nucleotides, the CDR3 is TGTGCCAGCAGTTTGGTAGCACCCCTGAACACCGGGGAGCTGTTTTTT. Its protein is CASSLVAPLNTGELFF.

The V and J genes are TRBV6-5 and TRBJ1-1; TRBD1 is a possible D gene (5 bases). Germline values: CDR1 MNHEY, CDR2 SVGAGI. Trimming removed 0 bases at V and 3 bases at J, with 11 bases between. This CDR3 contains 15 residues. The CDR3 coding sequence is TGTGCCAGCAGTTACTCTTTGGGGGGGGACACTGAAGCTTTCTTT. This codes for CASSYSLGGDTEAFF.

CDR3 sequence (DNA): TGTGCCAGCAGTTTAAGAGCAGGGAGCACAGATACGCAGTATTTT. The encoded protein is CASSLRAGSTDTQYF. V usage is TRBV12-3 or TRBV12-4 and J usage is TRBJ2-3; TRBD1 is a possible D gene (5 bases). The CDR3 length is 15 residues. Trimming took off 2 bases at V and 0 bases at J, with 9 bases between the two ends.

This chain joins TRBV27 and TRBJ1-2, with D uncertain. Germline values: CDR1 MNHEY, CDR2 SMNVEV (reference sequence). The CDR3 runs 15 residues. The ends were cut back, 3 bases at V and 5 bases at J, with 16 bases in the middle. The CDR3 is CASSFLNGGPYGYTF. Here the CDR3 DNA reads TGTGCCAGCAGTTTCCTGAATGGCGGCCCTTATGGCTACACCTTC.

J is TRBJ1-5 and V is TRBV28; no reliable D call. V was clipped by 7 bases and J by 5 bases, with 3 bases between them. Germline-derived CDR1 and CDR2 are MDHEN and SYDVKM. The CDR3 runs to 10 residues. CDR3 DNA: TGTGCCAGCAATCATCAGCCCCAGCATTTT. Amino acids: CASNHQPQHF.

The chain carries TRBV21-1 and TRBJ1-1. TRBV21-1 is a documented pseudogene. This CDR3 contains 14 residues. CDR3 DNA sequence: TGTGCCAGCAGCACTGCCTACTTGCGCACTGAAGCTTTCTTT. It translates to CASSTAYLRTEAFF.

This chain links TRBV28 with TRBJ2-7; D is perhaps TRBD1 (7 bases). Germline lookup yields CDR1 MDHEN and CDR2 SYDVKM. The CDR3 consists of 15 residues. Trimming cost V 6 bases and J 6 bases, with 21 bases left between them. CDR3 region: CASRTSDRRAGEQYF. The CDR3, as DNA: TGTGCCAGCAGAACCTCGGACAGGAGGGCAGGCGAGCAGTACTTC.

The chain is built from TRBV6-2 or TRBV6-3 and TRBJ2-5; TRBD2 might be the D (6 bases). The CDR3 sequence is 16 residues long. From germline, CDR1 is MNHEY and CDR2 SVGEGT. The V end was cut by 6 bases, the J end by 5 bases, with 22 bases between. The CDR3 DNA follows: TGTGCCAGCAGCCCAACCGGGAGCCCCCGGGAGGAGACCCAGTACTTC. Residues: CASSPTGSPREETQYF.

This chain uses TRBV4-2 with TRBJ1-1; the D is unclear. Germline values: CDR1 LGHNA, CDR2 YNFKEQ. This CDR3 region has 15 residues. V gave up 2 bases and J gave up 3 bases, with 13 bases separating them. CDR3 DNA sequence: TGTGCCAGCAGCCAAACCACAAAAGGAGACACTGAAGCTTTCTTT. Its protein is CASSQTTKGDTEAFF.

The chain carries TRBV5-5 and TRBJ2-2; 12 positions match TRBD2. The germline gives CDR1 SGHKS, CDR2 YYEKEE (reference sequence). The CDR3 length is 19 residues. V shed 4 bases and J 1 base; nucleotides not matched to a gene: 11. The CDR3 nucleotides are TGTGCCAGCAGCCCCCTCCCGGGACTAGCGGGCTTGAACACCGGGGAGCTGTTTTTT. Translated: CASSPLPGLAGLNTGELFF.

This clonotype turned up a few times. This chain uses TRBV7-3 with TRBJ1-2; 8 bases line up with TRBD1. Germline-derived CDR1 and CDR2 are SGHTA and FQGTGA. V trimming: 6 bases; J trimming: 8 bases; junction bases outside the gene matches: 11. This CDR3 is 14 amino acids long. Here the CDR3 reads CASSVFQGAEGYTF. CDR3 in DNA: TGTGCCAGCAGTGTTTTCCAGGGGGCCGAGGGCTACACCTTC.

In DNA, the CDR3 is TGTGCCTGGGGGCGGGGGACTGAAGCTTTCTTT. Encoded protein: CAWGRGTEAFF. V usage is TRBV30 and J usage is TRBJ1-1; D possibly corresponds to TRBD1 (5 bases). Germline V gene sequence: CDR1 GTSNPN, CDR2 SVGIG (reference sequence). Trimming took off 5 bases at V and 5 bases at J, with 9 bases between the two ends. The CDR3 runs 11 residues.

V and J are TRBV5-5 and TRBJ1-1; a weak D match, TRBD1 (5 bases). V was cut by 1 base and J by 5 bases, with 15 bases left in between. Germline CDR1 SGHKS, CDR2 YYEKEE (reference sequence). The CDR3 totals 15 residues. The chain's CDR3 is CASSLWLGERTEAFF. CDR3 DNA: TGTGCCAGCAGCTTGTGGCTGGGGGAGAGGACTGAAGCTTTCTTT. Supplemented by reference TRBV5-5 and TRBJ1-1, the full variable domain reads DAGVTQSPTHLIKTRGQQVTLRCSPISGHKSVSWYQQVLGQGPQFIFQYYEKEERGRGNFPDRFSARQFPNYSSELNVNALLLGDSALYLCASSLWLGERTEAFFGQGTRLTVV.

This clonotype was observed a handful of times. The genes are TRBV10-3 and TRBJ2-5; no clear D. The CDR3 extends over 16 amino acids. V lost 0 bases, J lost 2 bases, and 13 bases lay in between. Germline CDR1 is ENHRY and CDR2 is SYGVKD. Written as DNA, the CDR3 is TGTGCCATCAGTGAGTCAATAGTCCTGAGGCAAGAGACCCAGTACTTC. Translated, it gives CAISESIVLRQETQYF.

The chain uses TRBV7-3 and TRBJ2-3, with 7 bases lining up with TRBD2. Germline CDR1 and CDR2: SGHTA and FQGTGA. CDR3 length: 13 residues. The trim removed 4 bases at V and 7 bases at J, leaving 5 bases unmatched. The CDR3, as DNA: TGTGCCAGCAGCTCGCACGGGGGGAATACGCAGTATTTT. Its translation is CASSSHGGNTQYF.